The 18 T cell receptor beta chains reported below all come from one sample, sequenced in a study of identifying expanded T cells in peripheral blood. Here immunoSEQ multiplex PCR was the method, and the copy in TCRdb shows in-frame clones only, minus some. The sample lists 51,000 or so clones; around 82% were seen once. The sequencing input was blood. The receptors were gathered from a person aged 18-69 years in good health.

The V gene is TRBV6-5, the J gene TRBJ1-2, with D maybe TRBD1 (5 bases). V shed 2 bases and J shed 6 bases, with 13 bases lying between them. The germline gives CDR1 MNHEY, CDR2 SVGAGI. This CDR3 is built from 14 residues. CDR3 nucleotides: TGTGCCAGCAGTTACGGGGCAGGGAAAGATGGCTACACCTTC. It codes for CASSYGAGKDGYTF.

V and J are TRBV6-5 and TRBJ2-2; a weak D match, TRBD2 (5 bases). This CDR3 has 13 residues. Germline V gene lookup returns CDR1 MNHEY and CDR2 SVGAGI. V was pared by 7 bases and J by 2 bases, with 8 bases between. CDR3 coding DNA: TGTGCCAGCAAGACGGGAAACACCGGGGAGCTGTTTTTT. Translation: CASKTGNTGELFF.

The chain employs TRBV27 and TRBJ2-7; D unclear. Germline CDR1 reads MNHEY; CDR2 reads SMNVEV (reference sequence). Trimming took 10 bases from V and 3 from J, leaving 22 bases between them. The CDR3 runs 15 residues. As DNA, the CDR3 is TGTGCCACCGGAAGGCGGACGGATCAGGTCTACGAGCAGTACTTC. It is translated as CATGRRTDQVYEQYF.

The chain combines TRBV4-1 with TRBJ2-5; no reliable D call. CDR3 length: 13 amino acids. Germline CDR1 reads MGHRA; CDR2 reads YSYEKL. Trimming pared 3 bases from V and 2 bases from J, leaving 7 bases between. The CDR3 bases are TGCGCCAGCAGCCAGGCCGAGCAAGAGACCCAGTACTTC. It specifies CASSQAEQETQYF.

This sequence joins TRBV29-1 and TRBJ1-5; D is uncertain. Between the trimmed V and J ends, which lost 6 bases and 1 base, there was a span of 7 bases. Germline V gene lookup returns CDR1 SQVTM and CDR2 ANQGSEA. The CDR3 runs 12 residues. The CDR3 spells CSVRGSNQPQHF. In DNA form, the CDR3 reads TGCAGCGTCAGAGGGAGCAATCAGCCCCAGCATTTT.

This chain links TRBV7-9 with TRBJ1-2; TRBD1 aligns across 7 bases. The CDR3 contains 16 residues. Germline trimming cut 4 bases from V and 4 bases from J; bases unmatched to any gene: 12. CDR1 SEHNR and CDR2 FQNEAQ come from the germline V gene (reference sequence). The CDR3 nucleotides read TGTGCCAGCAGCTCTTGGACAGGCTCCGGCGGCTATGGCTACACCTTC. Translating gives CASSSWTGSGGYGYTF.

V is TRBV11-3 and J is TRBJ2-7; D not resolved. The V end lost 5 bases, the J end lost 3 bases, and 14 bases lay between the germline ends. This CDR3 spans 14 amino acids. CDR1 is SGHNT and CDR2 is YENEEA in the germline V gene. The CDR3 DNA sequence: TGTGCCAGCAGCGCCCGGAGCAGCCGCTACGAGCAGTACTTC. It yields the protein CASSARSSRYEQYF.

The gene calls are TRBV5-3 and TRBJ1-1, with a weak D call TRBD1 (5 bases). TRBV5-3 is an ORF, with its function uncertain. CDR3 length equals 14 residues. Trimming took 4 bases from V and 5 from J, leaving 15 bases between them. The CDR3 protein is CARSTRGRGTEAFF. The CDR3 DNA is TGTGCCAGAAGCACTAGGGGACGGGGAACTGAAGCTTTCTTT.

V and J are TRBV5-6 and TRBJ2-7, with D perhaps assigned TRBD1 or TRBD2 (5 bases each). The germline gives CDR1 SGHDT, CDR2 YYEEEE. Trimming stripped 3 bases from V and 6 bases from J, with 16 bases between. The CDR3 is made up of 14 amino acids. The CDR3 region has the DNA TGTGCCAGCAGCTACAGCTTCAGGGAGACCGAGCAGTACTTC. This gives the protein CASSYSFRETEQYF. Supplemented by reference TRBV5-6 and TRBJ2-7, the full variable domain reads DAGVTQSPTHLIKTRGQQVTLRCSPKSGHDTVSWYQQALGQGPQFIFQYYEEEERQRGNFPDRFSGHQFPNYSSELNVNALLLGDSALYLCASSYSFRETEQYFGPGTRLTVT.

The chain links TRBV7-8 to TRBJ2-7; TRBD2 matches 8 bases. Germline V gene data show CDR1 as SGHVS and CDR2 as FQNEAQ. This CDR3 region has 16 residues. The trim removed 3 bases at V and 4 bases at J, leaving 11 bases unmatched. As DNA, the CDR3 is TGTGCCAGCAGCTTTCGTAGCGGGATTTCACCTTACGAGCAGTACTTC. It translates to CASSFRSGISPYEQYF.

The CDR3 region has the DNA TGTGCTAGTGGCAGAGGGGCGGGGAACCCCTACGAGCAGTACTTC. The encoded protein is CASGRGAGNPYEQYF. This sequence joins TRBV12-5 and TRBJ2-7; weak D call: TRBD2 (6 bases). CDR1 and CDR2 (germline): LGHNT, FRNRAP. Trimming removed 6 bases at V and 2 bases at J, with 17 bases between. The CDR3 is made up of 15 amino acids.

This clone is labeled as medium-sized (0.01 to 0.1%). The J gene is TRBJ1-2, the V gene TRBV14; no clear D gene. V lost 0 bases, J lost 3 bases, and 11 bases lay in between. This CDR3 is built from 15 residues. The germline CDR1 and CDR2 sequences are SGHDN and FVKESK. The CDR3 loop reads CASSQEVSPHYGYTF. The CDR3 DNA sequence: TGTGCCAGCAGCCAAGAGGTGAGCCCTCACTATGGCTACACCTTC.

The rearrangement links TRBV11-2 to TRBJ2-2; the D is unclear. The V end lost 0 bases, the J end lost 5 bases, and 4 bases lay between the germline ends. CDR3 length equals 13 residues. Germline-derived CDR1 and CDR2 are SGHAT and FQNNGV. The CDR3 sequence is CASSLEGTGELFF. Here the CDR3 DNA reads TGTGCCAGCAGCTTAGAAGGGACCGGGGAGCTGTTTTTT.

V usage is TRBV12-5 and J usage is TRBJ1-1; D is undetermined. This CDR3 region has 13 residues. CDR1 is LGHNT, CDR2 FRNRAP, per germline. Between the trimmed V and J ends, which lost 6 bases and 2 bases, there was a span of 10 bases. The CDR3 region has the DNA TGTGCTAGTGGAGTGGAGGGCAACACTGAAGCTTTCTTT. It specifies CASGVEGNTEAFF.

CDR3 in DNA: TGTGCCACCAGCAGAGATCGAACAGGGTGGGGCTACACCTTC. Encoded protein: CATSRDRTGWGYTF. The chain is built from TRBV15 and TRBJ1-2; D perhaps matches TRBD1 (6 bases). The CDR3 runs 14 residues. Germline V gene data show CDR1 as LNHNV and CDR2 as YYDKDF (reference sequence). The V end was cut by 0 bases, the J end by 8 bases, with 13 bases between.

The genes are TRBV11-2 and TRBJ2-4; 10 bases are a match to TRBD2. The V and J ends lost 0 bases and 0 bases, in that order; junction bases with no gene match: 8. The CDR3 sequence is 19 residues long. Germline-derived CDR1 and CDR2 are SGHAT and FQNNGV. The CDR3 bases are TGTGCCAGCAGCTTAGATAGTACTAGCGGGATCCAAGCCAAAAACATTCAGTACTTC. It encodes CASSLDSTSGIQAKNIQYF.

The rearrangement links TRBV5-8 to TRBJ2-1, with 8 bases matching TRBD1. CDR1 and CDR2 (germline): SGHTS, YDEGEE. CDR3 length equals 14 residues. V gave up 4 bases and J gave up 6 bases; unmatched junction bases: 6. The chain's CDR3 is CASSGQGGVNEQFF. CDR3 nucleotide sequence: TGTGCCAGCAGCGGACAGGGTGGGGTCAATGAGCAGTTCTTC.

CDR3 sequence (DNA): TGCAGTGCCACAAAGGTCCACGAGCAGTACTTC. It encodes CSATKVHEQYF. V gene TRBV20-1 combines with J gene TRBJ2-7; D unclear. Per the germline V gene, CDR1 is DFQATT and CDR2 is SNEGSKA (reference sequence). Trimming pared 6 bases from V and 5 bases from J, leaving 11 bases between. The CDR3 is 11 residues long.